This T cell receptor (beta chain) was obtained from a study of cytomegalovirus exposure and HLA in healthy donors. Worth noting for this clone: Antigen unknown.

CDR3 length: 15 residues. Per germline, CDR1 LNHDA and CDR2 SQIVND (reference sequence). V shed 1 base and J 6 bases; nucleotides not matched to a gene: 8. Study observations and caveats: The investigators catalogued 150 to 200 TCR beta chains as cytomegalovirus-associated. What a later analysis showed was that several of the most significant clusters appeared linked to common viral pathogens.

Both 60 Vbeta primers and 13 Jbeta primers went into the PCR. Using immunoSEQ multiplex PCR, the repertoire was profiled, and TCRdb retains in-frame clones only, with some absent. The sample yields around 100,000 clones, around three quarters seen once. The genes are TRBV19 and TRBJ2-7, with 8 bases that match TRBD2. Sequences were obtained from PBMCs. The TCR sequence derives from a man aged 45-60 years in good health and CMV-seropositive. The CDR3, as DNA: TGTGCCAGTAGTATAGGGCAAGCGGGAGTAAGCGAGCAGTACTTC. Translated, it gives CASSIGQAGVSEQYF.